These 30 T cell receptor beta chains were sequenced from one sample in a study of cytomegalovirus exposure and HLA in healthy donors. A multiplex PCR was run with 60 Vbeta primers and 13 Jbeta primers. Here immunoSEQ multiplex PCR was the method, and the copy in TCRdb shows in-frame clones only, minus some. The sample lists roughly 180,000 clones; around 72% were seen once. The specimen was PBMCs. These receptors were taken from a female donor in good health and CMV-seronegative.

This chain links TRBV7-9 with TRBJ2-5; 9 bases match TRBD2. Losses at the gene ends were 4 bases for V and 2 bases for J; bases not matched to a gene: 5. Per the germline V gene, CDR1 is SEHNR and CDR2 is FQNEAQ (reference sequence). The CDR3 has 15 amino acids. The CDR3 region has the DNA TGTGCCAGCAGCTCGACTAGCGGTCCTCAAGAGACCCAGTACTTC. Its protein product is CASSSTSGPQETQYF.

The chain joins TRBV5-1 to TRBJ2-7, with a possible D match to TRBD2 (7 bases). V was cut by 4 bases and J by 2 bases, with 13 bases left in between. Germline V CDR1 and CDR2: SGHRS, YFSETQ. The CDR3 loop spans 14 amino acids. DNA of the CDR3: TGCGCCAGCAGCCTAGCGGAGGGGGCCTACGAGCAGTACTTC. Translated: CASSLAEGAYEQYF.

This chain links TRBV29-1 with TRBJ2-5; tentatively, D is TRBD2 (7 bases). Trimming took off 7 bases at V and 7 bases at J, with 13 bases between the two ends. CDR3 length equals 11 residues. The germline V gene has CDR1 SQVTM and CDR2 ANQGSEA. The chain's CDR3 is CSALGGGTQYF. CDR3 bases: TGCAGCGCCCTAGGGGGGGGGACCCAGTACTTC.

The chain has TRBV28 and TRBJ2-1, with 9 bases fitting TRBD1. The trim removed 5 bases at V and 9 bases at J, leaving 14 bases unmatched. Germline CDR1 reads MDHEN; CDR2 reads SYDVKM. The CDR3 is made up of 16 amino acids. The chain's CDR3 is CASSVPGTGRLGEQFF. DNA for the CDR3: TGTGCCAGCAGTGTCCCCGGGACAGGGAGGTTGGGTGAGCAGTTCTTC.

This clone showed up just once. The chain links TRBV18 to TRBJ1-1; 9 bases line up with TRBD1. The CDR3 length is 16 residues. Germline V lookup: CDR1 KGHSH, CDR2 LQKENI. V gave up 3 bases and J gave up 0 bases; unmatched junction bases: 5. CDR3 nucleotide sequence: TGTGCCAGCTCACCGACAGGGGGGGGAGTGAACACTGAAGCTTTCTTT. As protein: CASSPTGGGVNTEAFF.

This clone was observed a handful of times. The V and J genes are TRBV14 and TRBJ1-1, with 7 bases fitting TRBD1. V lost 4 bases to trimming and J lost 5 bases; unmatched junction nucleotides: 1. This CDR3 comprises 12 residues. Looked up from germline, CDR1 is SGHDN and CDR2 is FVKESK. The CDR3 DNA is TGTGCCAGCAGCCCAGGGGGAACTGAAGCTTTCTTT. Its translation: CASSPGGTEAFF.

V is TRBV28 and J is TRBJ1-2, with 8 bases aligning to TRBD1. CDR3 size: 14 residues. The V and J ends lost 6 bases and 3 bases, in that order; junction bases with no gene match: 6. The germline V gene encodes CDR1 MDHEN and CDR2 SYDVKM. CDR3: CASSVPGQDYGYTF. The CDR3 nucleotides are TGTGCCAGCAGCGTTCCGGGACAGGACTATGGCTACACCTTC.

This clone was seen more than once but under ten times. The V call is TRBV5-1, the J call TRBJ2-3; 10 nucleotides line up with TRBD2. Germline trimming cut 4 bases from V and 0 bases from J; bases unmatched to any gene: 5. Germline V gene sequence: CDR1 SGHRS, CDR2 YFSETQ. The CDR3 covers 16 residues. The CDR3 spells CASSPPGLASTDTQYF. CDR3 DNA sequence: TGCGCCAGCAGCCCCCCGGGACTAGCGAGCACAGATACGCAGTATTTT.

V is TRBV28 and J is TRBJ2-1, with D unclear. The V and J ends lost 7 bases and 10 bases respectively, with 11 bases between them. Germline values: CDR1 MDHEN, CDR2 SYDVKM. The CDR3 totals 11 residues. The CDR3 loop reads CASTTVREQFF. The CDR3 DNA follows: TGTGCCAGCACTACCGTGAGGGAGCAGTTCTTC. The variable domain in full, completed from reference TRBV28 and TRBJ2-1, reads DVKVTQSSRYLVKRTGEKVFLECVQDMDHENMFWYRQDPGLGLRLIYFSYDVKMKEKGDIPEGYSVSREKKERFSLILESASTNQTSMYLCASTTVREQFFGPGTRLTVL.

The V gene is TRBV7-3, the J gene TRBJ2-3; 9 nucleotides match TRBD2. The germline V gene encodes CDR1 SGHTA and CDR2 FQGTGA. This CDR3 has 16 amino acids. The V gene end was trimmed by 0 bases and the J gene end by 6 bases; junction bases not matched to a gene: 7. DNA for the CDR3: TGTGCCAGCAGCTTAACCCCCAGCGGGGGGATTGATACGCAGTATTTT. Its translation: CASSLTPSGGIDTQYF.

CDR3 nucleotides: TGTGCCATCAGGCCGGGACAGGGGTACACCGGGGAGCTGTTTTTT. It translates to CAIRPGQGYTGELFF. The chain employs TRBV10-3 and TRBJ2-2, with 10 bases fitting TRBD1. Germline lookup yields CDR1 ENHRY and CDR2 SYGVKD. CDR3 length equals 15 residues. J lost 3 bases, V lost 6 bases, and 4 bases had no gene match.

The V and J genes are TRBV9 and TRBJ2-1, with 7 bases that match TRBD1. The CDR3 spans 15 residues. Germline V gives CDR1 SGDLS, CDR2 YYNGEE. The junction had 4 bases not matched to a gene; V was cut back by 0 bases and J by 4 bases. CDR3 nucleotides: TGTGCCAGCAGCGTAGACGCGGACAGGTACAATGAGCAGTTCTTC. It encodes CASSVDADRYNEQFF.

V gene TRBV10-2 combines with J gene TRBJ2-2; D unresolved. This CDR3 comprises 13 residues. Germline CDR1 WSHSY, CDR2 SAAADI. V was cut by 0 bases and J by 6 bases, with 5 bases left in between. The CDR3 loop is CASSESGAGELFF. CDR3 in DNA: TGCGCCAGCAGTGAGTCCGGTGCCGGGGAGCTGTTTTTT.

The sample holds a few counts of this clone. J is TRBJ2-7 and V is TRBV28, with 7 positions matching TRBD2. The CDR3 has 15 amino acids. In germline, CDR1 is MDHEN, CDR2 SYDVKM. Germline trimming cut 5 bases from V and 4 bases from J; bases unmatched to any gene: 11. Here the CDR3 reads CASSPPSGGGYEQYF. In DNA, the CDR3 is TGTGCCAGCAGTCCCCCTAGCGGTGGGGGTTACGAGCAGTACTTC.

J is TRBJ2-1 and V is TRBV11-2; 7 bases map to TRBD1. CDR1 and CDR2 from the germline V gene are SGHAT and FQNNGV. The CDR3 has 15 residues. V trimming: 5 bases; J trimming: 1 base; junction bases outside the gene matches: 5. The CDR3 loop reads CASSRDRASYNEQFF. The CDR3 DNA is TGTGCCAGCAGCCGAGACAGGGCTTCCTACAATGAGCAGTTCTTC.

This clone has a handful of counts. The CDR3 loop reads CASSFKPPALGNTGELFF. For the CDR3, the DNA is TGCGCCAGCAGCTTCAAGCCTCCAGCACTAGGGAACACCGGGGAGCTGTTTTTT. The chain uses TRBV5-1 and TRBJ2-2; possible D gene TRBD2, 5 bases. CDR3 length: 18 residues. Germline V gene data show CDR1 as SGHRS and CDR2 as YFSETQ. The V gene lost 2 bases and the J gene lost 1 base, with 18 bases spanning the gap.

For the CDR3, the DNA is TGTGCCAGCAGCTTGGACAGGGATAACTATGGCTACACCTTC. The encoded protein is CASSLDRDNYGYTF. The chain links TRBV11-2 to TRBJ1-2; 8 positions match TRBD1. CDR1 and CDR2 (germline): SGHAT, FQNNGV. This CDR3 is built from 14 residues. J lost 1 base, V lost 3 bases, and 1 base had no gene match.

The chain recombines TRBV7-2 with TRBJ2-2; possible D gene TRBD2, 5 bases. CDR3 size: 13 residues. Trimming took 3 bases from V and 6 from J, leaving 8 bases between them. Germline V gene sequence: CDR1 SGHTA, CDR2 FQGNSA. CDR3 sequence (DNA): TGTGCCAGCAGCTTTTCCGGGGCCGGGGAGCTGTTTTTT. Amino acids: CASSFSGAGELFF.

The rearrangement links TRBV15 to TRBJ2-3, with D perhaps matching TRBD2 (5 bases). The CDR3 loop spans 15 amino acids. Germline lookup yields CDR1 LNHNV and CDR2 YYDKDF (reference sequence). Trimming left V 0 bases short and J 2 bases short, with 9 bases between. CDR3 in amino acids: CATSRDHRDTDTQYF. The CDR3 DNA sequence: TGTGCCACCAGCAGAGATCATCGGGACACAGATACGCAGTATTTT.

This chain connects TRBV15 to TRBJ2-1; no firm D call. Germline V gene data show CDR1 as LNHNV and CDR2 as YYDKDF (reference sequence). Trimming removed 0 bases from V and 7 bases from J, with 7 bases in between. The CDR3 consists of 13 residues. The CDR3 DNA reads TGTGCCACCAGCAGAGACGGGTGGAATGAGCAGTTCTTC. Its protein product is CATSRDGWNEQFF.

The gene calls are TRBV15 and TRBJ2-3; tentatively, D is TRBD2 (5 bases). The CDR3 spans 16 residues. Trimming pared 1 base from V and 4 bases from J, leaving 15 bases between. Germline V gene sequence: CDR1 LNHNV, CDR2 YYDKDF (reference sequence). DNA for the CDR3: TGTGCCACCAGCAGAGGGGAGTCGTCCATTTCAGATACGCAGTATTTT. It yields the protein CATSRGESSISDTQYF.

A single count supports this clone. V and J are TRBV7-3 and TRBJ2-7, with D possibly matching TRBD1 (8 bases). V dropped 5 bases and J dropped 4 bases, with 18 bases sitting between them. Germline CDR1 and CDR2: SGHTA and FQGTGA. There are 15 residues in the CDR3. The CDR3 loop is CASSLQGGGRYEQYF. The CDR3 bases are TGTGCCAGCAGCCTACAGGGGGGAGGGAGATACGAGCAGTACTTC.

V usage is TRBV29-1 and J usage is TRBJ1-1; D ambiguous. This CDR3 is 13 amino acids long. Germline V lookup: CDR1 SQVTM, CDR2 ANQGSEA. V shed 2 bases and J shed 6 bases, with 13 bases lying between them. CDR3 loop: CSVEKPLRAEAFF. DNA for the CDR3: TGCAGCGTTGAAAAGCCCCTCCGCGCTGAAGCTTTCTTT.

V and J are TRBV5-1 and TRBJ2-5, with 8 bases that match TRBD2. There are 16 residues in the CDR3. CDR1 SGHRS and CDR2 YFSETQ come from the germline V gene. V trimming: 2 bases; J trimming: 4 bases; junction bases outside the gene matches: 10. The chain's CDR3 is CASSLGRGGLSETQYF. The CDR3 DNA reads TGCGCCAGCAGCTTAGGCCGGGGGGGCTTGTCAGAGACCCAGTACTTC.

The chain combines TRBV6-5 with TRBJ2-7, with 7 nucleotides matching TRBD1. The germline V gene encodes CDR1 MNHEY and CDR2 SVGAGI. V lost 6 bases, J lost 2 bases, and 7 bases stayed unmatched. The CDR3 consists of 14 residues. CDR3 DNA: TGTGCCAGCAGGGACCCAGGGGGACCCTACGAGCAGTACTTC. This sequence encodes CASRDPGGPYEQYF.

The DNA of the CDR3 is TGTGCCAGCTCACTACAGGGGGCCGAAGAGACCCAGTACTTC. This sequence encodes CASSLQGAEETQYF. The chain has TRBV18 and TRBJ2-5; 9 bases are shared with TRBD1. Germline trimming cut 4 bases from V and 3 bases from J; bases unmatched to any gene: 3. The CDR3 consists of 14 residues. CDR1 KGHSH and CDR2 LQKENI come from the germline V gene.

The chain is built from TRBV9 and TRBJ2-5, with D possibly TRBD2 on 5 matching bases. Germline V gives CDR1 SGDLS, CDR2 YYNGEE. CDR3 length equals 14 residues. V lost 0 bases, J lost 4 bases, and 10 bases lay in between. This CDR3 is CASSVESGSETQYF. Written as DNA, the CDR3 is TGTGCCAGCAGCGTAGAATCGGGGTCAGAGACCCAGTACTTC.

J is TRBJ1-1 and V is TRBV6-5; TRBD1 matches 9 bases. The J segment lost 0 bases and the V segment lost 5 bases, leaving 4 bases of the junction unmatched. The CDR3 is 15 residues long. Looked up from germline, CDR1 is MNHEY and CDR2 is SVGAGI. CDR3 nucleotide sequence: TGTGCCAGCAGTAGACGGGACAGGGTGAACACTGAAGCTTTCTTT. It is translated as CASSRRDRVNTEAFF.

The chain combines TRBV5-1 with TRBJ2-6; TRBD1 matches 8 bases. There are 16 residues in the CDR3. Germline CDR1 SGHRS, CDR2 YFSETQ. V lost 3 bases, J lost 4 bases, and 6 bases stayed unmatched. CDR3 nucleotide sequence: TGCGCCAGCAGCTCTCAGGGGGCGCGAGGGGCCAACGTCCTGACTTTC. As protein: CASSSQGARGANVLTF.

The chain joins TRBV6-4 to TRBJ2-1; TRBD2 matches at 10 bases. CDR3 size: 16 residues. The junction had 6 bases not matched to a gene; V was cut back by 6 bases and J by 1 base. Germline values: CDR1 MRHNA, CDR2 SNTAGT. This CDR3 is CASRMLLAGSYNEQFF. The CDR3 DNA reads TGTGCCAGCAGAATGCTACTAGCGGGGTCCTACAATGAGCAGTTCTTC.